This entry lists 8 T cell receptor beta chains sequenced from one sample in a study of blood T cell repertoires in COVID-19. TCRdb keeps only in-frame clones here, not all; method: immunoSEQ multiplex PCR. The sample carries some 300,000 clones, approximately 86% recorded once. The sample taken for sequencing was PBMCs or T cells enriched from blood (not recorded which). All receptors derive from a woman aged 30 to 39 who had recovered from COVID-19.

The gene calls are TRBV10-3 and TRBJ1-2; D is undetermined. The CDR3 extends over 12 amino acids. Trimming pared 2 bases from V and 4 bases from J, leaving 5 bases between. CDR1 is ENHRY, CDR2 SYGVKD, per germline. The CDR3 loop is CAISEPRYGYTF. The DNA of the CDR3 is TGTGCCATCAGTGAGCCTCGCTATGGCTACACCTTC.

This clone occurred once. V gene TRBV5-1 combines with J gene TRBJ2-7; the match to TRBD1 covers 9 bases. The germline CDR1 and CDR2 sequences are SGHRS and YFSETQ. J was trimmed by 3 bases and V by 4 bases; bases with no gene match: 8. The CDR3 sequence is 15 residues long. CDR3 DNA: TGCGCCAGCAGCCTATGGACAGGGGTTGGCTACGAGCAGTACTTC. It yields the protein CASSLWTGVGYEQYF.

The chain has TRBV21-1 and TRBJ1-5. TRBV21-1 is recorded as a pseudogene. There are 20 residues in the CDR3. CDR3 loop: CASSKVWAGLCSNGNQPQHF. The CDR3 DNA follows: TGTGCCAGCAGCAAAGTCTGGGCGGGGCTTTGTTCTAATGGCAATCAGCCCCAGCATTTT.

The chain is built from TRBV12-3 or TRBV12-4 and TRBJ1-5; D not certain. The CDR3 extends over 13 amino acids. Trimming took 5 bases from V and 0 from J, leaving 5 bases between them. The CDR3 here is CASSPDSNQPQHF. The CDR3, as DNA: TGTGCCAGCAGTCCAGATAGCAATCAGCCCCAGCATTTT.

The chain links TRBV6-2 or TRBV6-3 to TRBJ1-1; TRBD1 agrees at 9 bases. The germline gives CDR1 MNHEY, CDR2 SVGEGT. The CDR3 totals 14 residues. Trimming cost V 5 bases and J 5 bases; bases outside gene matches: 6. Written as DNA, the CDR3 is TGTGCCAGCAGTCTCCGACAGGGGGGTACTGAAGCTTTCTTT. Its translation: CASSLRQGGTEAFF.

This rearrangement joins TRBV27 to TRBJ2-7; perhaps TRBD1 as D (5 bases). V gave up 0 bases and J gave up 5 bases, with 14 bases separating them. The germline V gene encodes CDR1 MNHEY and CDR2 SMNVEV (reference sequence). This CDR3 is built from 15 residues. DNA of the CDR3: TGTGCCAGCAGTTTATCGCAGGGTAGTTTCCACGAGCAGTACTTC. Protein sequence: CASSLSQGSFHEQYF.

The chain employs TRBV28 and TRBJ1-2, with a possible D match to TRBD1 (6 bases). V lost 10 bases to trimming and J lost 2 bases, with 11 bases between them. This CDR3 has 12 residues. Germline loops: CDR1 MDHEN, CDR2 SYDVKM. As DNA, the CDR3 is TGTGCCACCAAGACAGGCAACTATGGCTACACCTTC. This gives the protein CATKTGNYGYTF.

The CDR3 DNA follows: TGTGCCAGCAGCTCTACTTCCCGGGGAGCTTTCTTT. Its translation: CASSSTSRGAFF. This chain connects TRBV7-2 to TRBJ1-1; D ambiguous. Between the trimmed V and J ends, which lost 4 bases and 10 bases, there was a span of 13 bases. CDR3 length equals 12 residues. Germline values: CDR1 SGHTA, CDR2 FQGNSA.